This T cell receptor (beta chain) was obtained from a study of cytomegalovirus exposure and HLA in healthy donors. Donors counted as nominally healthy when sampled, yet unrecorded immune exposures were likely. V gave up 6 bases and J gave up 5 bases; unmatched junction bases: 9. Germline CDR1 and CDR2: LNHDA and SQIVND (reference sequence). CDR3 length: 16 residues. Amplification used 60 Vbeta primers and 13 Jbeta primers. The protocol was immunoSEQ multiplex PCR, while the TCRdb copy is restricted to in-frame clones and leaves out a portion. The sample has more than 200,000 clones; 60% to 85% are singletons.

This chain joins TRBV19 and TRBJ2-1; TRBD2 aligns across 11 bases. The TCR comes from a man aged 35 to 55 in good health and CMV-seronegative. The sample comprised PBMCs. The CDR3 here is CASSQLAGVPNNEQFF. The CDR3 DNA reads as TGTGCCAGTAGCCAACTAGCGGGAGTACCAAACAATGAGCAGTTCTTC.